This T cell receptor beta chain emerged from a study of T cells in Graves' hyperthyroidism and ophthalmopathy. The germline V gene has CDR1 MDHEN and CDR2 SYDVKM. The CDR3 runs 15 residues. Study-wide results and caveats: Also found in blood were most expanded thyroid clonotypes above 0.001. Using 13 V-J features, a model discriminated ophthalmopathy from stable hyperthyroidism.

Turning to this clonotype: Antigen specificity is unknown. One junction end does not reproduce the germline sequence, and a read error may be involved.

Amplification of TCR beta CDR3 regions was performed using RNA transcripts as template. The HTBI primer set served for first-round RT-PCR of the TCR CDR3. TCRdb reprocessed the multiplex PCR reads via MiXCR and lists one record per CDR3 protein. Of about 640,000 distinct CDR3 sequences listed, around 20% are singletons. The V gene is TRBV28, the J gene TRBJ1-2; the D gene is possibly TRBD1 (5 bases). The specimen was blood. This receptor was taken from a man aged 25 to 45 with Graves' ophthalmopathy. CDR3 loop: CASSFGHRWGYGYTF. CDR3 sequence (DNA): TGTGCCAGTAGTTTCGGGCACAGGTGGGGCTATGGCTACACCTTC.